A single sample is the source of the 24 T cell receptor beta chains below, sequenced in a study of cytomegalovirus exposure and HLA in healthy donors. 13 Jbeta primers and 60 Vbeta primers were used for the PCR. Produced via immunoSEQ multiplex PCR; TCRdb's table is partial and in-frame only. The sample carries around 140,000 clones, 60% to 80% recorded once. Sequencing was done on a sample of PBMCs. These receptors were obtained from a male donor in good health and CMV-seronegative.

The V call is TRBV5-1, the J call TRBJ2-4; 9 bases map to TRBD2. Germline V gene lookup returns CDR1 SGHRS and CDR2 YFSETQ. The CDR3 sequence is 16 residues long. V gave up 2 bases and J gave up 2 bases; unmatched junction bases: 5. CDR3: CASSLAGGGSKNIQYF. The CDR3 DNA reads as TGCGCCAGCAGCTTAGCGGGGGGTGGGTCCAAAAACATTCAGTACTTC.

V and J are TRBV18 and TRBJ2-2; D perhaps matches TRBD2 (5 bases). The CDR3 is 14 residues long. The V and J ends lost 0 bases and 12 bases respectively, with 14 bases between them. Germline V CDR1 and CDR2: KGHSH, LQKENI. The CDR3 bases are TGTGCCAGCTCACCACCGCCAGTCGGGGAAAAGCTGTTTTTT. It yields the protein CASSPPPVGEKLFF.

The V call is TRBV6-5, the J call TRBJ1-6; D is ambiguous. V lost 6 bases and J lost 7, with 16 bases in between. The CDR3 extends over 15 amino acids. The germline CDR1 and CDR2 sequences are MNHEY and SVGAGI. The CDR3 coding sequence is TGTGCCAGCAGAAACAGTTCCCCGTTCAATTCACCCCTCCACTTT. It is translated as CASRNSSPFNSPLHF.

The chain couples TRBV5-4 to TRBJ2-7; 7 bases line up with TRBD2. The CDR3 contains 13 residues. Germline trimming cut 10 bases from V and 0 bases from J; bases unmatched to any gene: 7. Per the germline V gene, CDR1 is SGHNT and CDR2 is YYREEE (reference sequence). The CDR3 loop is CAAAGPSSYEQYF. The CDR3 region has the DNA TGTGCCGCAGCGGGGCCTTCCTCCTACGAGCAGTACTTC. The full variable domain, rest sourced from reference TRBV5-4 and TRBJ2-7, is ETGVTQSPTHLIKTRGQQVTLRCSSQSGHNTVSWYQQALGQGPQFIFQYYREEENGRGNFPPRFSGLQFPNYSSELNVNALELDDSALYLCAAAGPSSYEQYFGPGTRLTVT.

The chain couples TRBV7-2 to TRBJ1-5, with unresolved D. Trimming pared 1 base from V and 4 bases from J, leaving 11 bases between. Germline V lookup: CDR1 SGHTA, CDR2 FQGNSA. This CDR3 is built from 15 residues. The CDR3 is CASSLDGGWNQPQHF. The CDR3, as DNA: TGTGCCAGCAGCTTAGATGGAGGGTGGAATCAGCCCCAGCATTTT.

This clone was seen more than once but under ten times. The gene calls are TRBV5-4 and TRBJ1-1, with D possibly matching TRBD1 (5 bases). There are 13 residues in the CDR3. The germline V gene has CDR1 SGHNT and CDR2 YYREEE (reference sequence). V was shortened by 6 bases and J by 6 bases, with 15 bases between the two germline ends. CDR3 DNA: TGTGCCAGCACCTTAGACAGAGGTGCTGAAGCTTTCTTT. Amino acids: CASTLDRGAEAFF. The full variable domain, rest sourced from reference TRBV5-4 and TRBJ1-1, is ETGVTQSPTHLIKTRGQQVTLRCSSQSGHNTVSWYQQALGQGPQFIFQYYREEENGRGNFPPRFSGLQFPNYSSELNVNALELDDSALYLCASTLDRGAEAFFGQGTRLTVV.

The genes are TRBV5-6 and TRBJ2-1; 8 bases align to TRBD2. Trimming took 3 bases from V and 3 from J; bases not matched to a gene: 2. The CDR3 totals 14 residues. Per the germline V gene, CDR1 is SGHDT and CDR2 is YYEEEE. The CDR3 loop reads CASSYSGDYNEQFF. The DNA of the CDR3 is TGTGCCAGCAGCTATAGCGGGGACTACAATGAGCAGTTCTTC. The whole variable domain, filled in from reference TRBV5-6 and TRBJ2-1, reads DAGVTQSPTHLIKTRGQQVTLRCSPKSGHDTVSWYQQALGQGPQFIFQYYEEEERQRGNFPDRFSGHQFPNYSSELNVNALLLGDSALYLCASSYSGDYNEQFFGPGTRLTVL.

This clone was counted a few times. This chain joins TRBV7-9 and TRBJ2-5; the match to TRBD2 covers 10 bases. Trimming took 8 bases from V and 5 from J; bases not matched to a gene: 14. There are 16 residues in the CDR3. Looked up from germline, CDR1 is SEHNR and CDR2 is FQNEAQ (reference sequence). The chain's CDR3 is CASGLASGGARETQYF. In DNA form, the CDR3 reads TGTGCCAGCGGGCTAGCGAGCGGGGGGGCCCGGGAGACCCAGTACTTC.

The chain combines TRBV6-6 with TRBJ1-1; 7 bases line up with TRBD1. The germline gives CDR1 MNHNY, CDR2 SVGAGI (reference sequence). J gave up 1 base and V 6 bases, and 8 bases lay outside the gene matches. The CDR3 sequence is 15 residues long. Here the CDR3 reads CASSPWDRQNTEAFF. DNA of the CDR3: TGTGCCAGCAGCCCCTGGGACAGACAGAACACTGAAGCTTTCTTT.

This clone has only one observation. The chain recombines TRBV2 with TRBJ1-6, with a possible D match to TRBD1 (5 bases). This CDR3 has 15 amino acids. Germline-derived CDR1 and CDR2 are SNHLY and FYNNEI. Between the trimmed V and J ends, which lost 0 bases and 7 bases, there was a span of 10 bases. This CDR3 is CASSEASGINSPLHF. The CDR3 region has the DNA TGTGCCAGCAGTGAAGCGTCAGGGATAAATTCACCCCTCCACTTT.

The chain joins TRBV9 to TRBJ2-7, with D possibly being TRBD1 (6 bases). Trimming cost V 0 bases and J 0 bases, with 10 bases left between them. Per the germline V gene, CDR1 is SGDLS and CDR2 is YYNGEE. The CDR3 runs to 15 residues. This CDR3 reads CASSVGGRSSYEQYF. In DNA, the CDR3 is TGTGCCAGCAGCGTAGGGGGGCGTAGCTCCTACGAGCAGTACTTC.

The chain combines TRBV7-2 with TRBJ2-1, with TRBD1 as a possible D gene (6 bases). The V gene's germline CDR1 is SGHTA and CDR2 FQGNSA. CDR3 length equals 13 residues. V was pared by 3 bases and J by 6 bases, with 9 bases between. CDR3 in amino acids: CASSFWGPNEQFF. Here the CDR3 DNA reads TGTGCCAGCAGCTTTTGGGGGCCCAATGAGCAGTTCTTC.

The chain couples TRBV5-1 to TRBJ2-5, with 12 bases identical to TRBD2. TRBJ2-7 explains the end of the DNA better; the J call may be wrong. Germline V gene sequence: CDR1 SGHRS, CDR2 YFSETQ. The CDR3 has 17 residues. The CDR3 region is CASSLAASGGGTYEQYF. DNA of the CDR3: TGCGCCAGCAGCTTGGCGGCTAGCGGGGGGGGAACCTACGAGCAGTACTTC.

The chain couples TRBV4-1 to TRBJ1-6, with TRBD1 identical over 8 bases. V was clipped by 3 bases and J by 0 bases; unmatched bases: 7. Looked up from germline, CDR1 is MGHRA and CDR2 is YSYEKL. The CDR3 has 18 residues. Here the CDR3 reads CASSHGQGRSSYNSPLHF. CDR3 bases: TGCGCCAGCAGCCACGGACAGGGCAGGAGCTCCTATAATTCACCCCTCCACTTT.

The chain links TRBV9 to TRBJ2-3; 9 bases fit TRBD1. After removal of 4 bases from V and 2 bases from J, the junction contained 8 bases not matched to a gene. The germline CDR1 and CDR2 sequences are SGDLS and YYNGEE. CDR3 length: 16 amino acids. CDR3 nucleotide sequence: TGTGCCAGCAGCCAAATGACAGGGGGTTTCACAGATACGCAGTATTTT. It encodes CASSQMTGGFTDTQYF.

This clone appeared a single time. The V and J genes are TRBV19 and TRBJ1-1; a weak D match, TRBD1 (6 bases). The CDR3 spans 14 residues. Germline assignment: CDR1 LNHDA and CDR2 SQIVND (reference sequence). Between the trimmed V and J ends, which lost 8 bases and 1 base, there was a span of 14 bases. The DNA of the CDR3 is TGTGCCAGTGGGGGGGGGCCCCCGAACACTGAAGCTTTCTTT. It translates to CASGGGPPNTEAFF. The whole variable domain, filled in from reference TRBV19 and TRBJ1-1, reads DGGITQSPKYLFRKEGQNVTLSCEQNLNHDAMYWYRQDPGQGLRLIYYSQIVNDFQKGDIAEGYSVSREKKESFPLTVTSAQKNPTAFYLCASGGGPPNTEAFFGQGTRLTVV.

The chain is built from TRBV6-6 and TRBJ2-7, with D tentatively TRBD1 (6 bases). Germline CDR1 MNHNY, CDR2 SVGAGI (reference sequence). CDR3 size: 16 residues. V lost 0 bases and J lost 3, with 15 bases in between. CDR3: CASSYSIGGQGYEQYF. The CDR3 DNA reads as TGTGCCAGCAGTTACTCGATAGGGGGACAAGGCTACGAGCAGTACTTC.

The chain joins TRBV27 to TRBJ2-7, with 12 bases identical to TRBD2. This CDR3 is 15 amino acids long. CDR1 MNHEY and CDR2 SMNVEV come from the germline V gene (reference sequence). Trimming at V came to 3 bases and at J to 3 bases, leaving 3 bases not matched to a gene. The CDR3 region has the DNA TGTGCCAGCAGTTTGACTAGCGGGGGATTCTACGAGCAGTACTTC. Protein sequence: CASSLTSGGFYEQYF.

The chain employs TRBV5-8 and TRBJ2-7; the D gene is possibly TRBD2 (5 bases). Germline values: CDR1 SGHTS, CDR2 YDEGEE. The CDR3 sequence is 12 residues long. With 4 bases removed from V and 2 bases from J, the gap between germline ends came to 7 bases. The CDR3 reads CASSSGTYEQYF. The DNA for the CDR3 is TGTGCCAGCAGCAGCGGAACCTACGAGCAGTACTTC.

The chain combines TRBV10-3 with TRBJ2-7, with 9 bases that match TRBD2. V lost 2 bases, J lost 2 bases, and 4 bases stayed unmatched. Germline V CDR1 and CDR2: ENHRY, SYGVKD. There are 15 residues in the CDR3. As DNA, the CDR3 is TGTGCCATCAGTGAGGGGCTAGCGGGGACCTACGAGCAGTACTTC. It is translated as CAISEGLAGTYEQYF.

The CDR3 region has the DNA TGCAGCGTTGAATCCCGGGGAGCCCAGACCACCGGGGAGCTGTTTTTT. This encodes CSVESRGAQTTGELFF. This chain uses TRBV29-1 with TRBJ2-2, with TRBD2 as a possible D gene (5 bases). V was cut by 2 bases and J by 4 bases, with 17 bases left in between. This CDR3 region has 16 residues. The germline V gene has CDR1 SQVTM and CDR2 ANQGSEA.

This chain connects TRBV11-3 to TRBJ1-1; D remains ambiguous. Trimming removed 4 bases from V and 4 bases from J, with 22 bases in between. The CDR3 extends over 17 amino acids. CDR1 and CDR2 from the germline V gene are SGHNT and YENEEA. DNA of the CDR3: TGTGCCAGCAGCTCCCCTTGGGTCGAGAGAGAGGTCACTGAAGCTTTCTTT. This codes for CASSSPWVEREVTEAFF.

The chain is built from TRBV7-3 and TRBJ2-6; D uncertain. The CDR3 consists of 17 residues. Germline V gene lookup returns CDR1 SGHTA and CDR2 FQGTGA. Trimming removed 0 bases at V and 0 bases at J, with 9 bases between. CDR3 in amino acids: CASSLTHRSSGANVLTF. CDR3 sequence (DNA): TGTGCCAGCAGCTTAACGCATAGGAGCTCTGGGGCCAACGTCCTGACTTTC.

The rearrangement uses TRBV27 and TRBJ2-7; 7 positions match TRBD1. CDR3 length: 14 amino acids. Germline V gene sequence: CDR1 MNHEY, CDR2 SMNVEV (reference sequence). With 4 bases clipped from V and 3 bases from J, the junction kept 6 bases outside the gene matches. The CDR3 spells CASSWAGGYYEQYF. The CDR3 bases are TGTGCCAGCAGTTGGGCAGGGGGTTACTACGAGCAGTACTTC.